Given below is one T cell receptor (beta chain) in context. The germline CDR1 and CDR2 sequences are PRHDT and FYEKMQ (reference sequence). The CDR3 extends over 15 amino acids. The trim removed 5 bases at V and 7 bases at J, leaving 10 bases unmatched. The sample originates from a study of blood T cell repertoires in COVID-19. Authors' data handling: The assay estimated nucleated cells by amplifying reference gene primers. The method was immunoSEQ multiplex PCR; TCRdb's version includes in-frame clones alone and lacks a portion of them. The V and J calls and the clone size are those of that table, but D and trimming were determined from the DNA. Of fewer than 70,000 clones listed, 88% are singletons.

The receptor was derived from a woman in her seventies with active COVID-19. Sequenced material: peripheral blood. The J gene is TRBJ2-7, the V gene TRBV13; 11 bases align to TRBD1. CDR3 amino acids: CASSLGTGGNEEQYF. CDR3 DNA sequence: TGTGCCAGCAGCCTTGGGACAGGGGGTAATGAAGAGCAGTACTTC.